This T cell receptor (beta chain) came from a study of CD8 T cells in Susac syndrome. V was cut by 3 bases and J by 8 bases, with 16 bases left in between. This CDR3 has 14 residues. As to this clonotype: Its antigen is not known.

Regarding the study as a whole: As the study acknowledged, the number of individuals who were part of its TCR sequencing and HLA analysis was relatively small.

Sequencing targeted TCR beta in T cells from blood (CD8+ and CD4+). The RNA input was roughly 0.45 to 1 ug, and it was reverse transcribed with random hexamers. TCR beta CDR3 was amplified by immunoSEQ covering 54 Vbeta and 13 Jbeta. Using its own MiXCR run on the immunoSEQ multiplex PCR reads, TCRdb lists one record per CDR3 protein. The sample yields over 150,000 distinct CDR3 sequences, 90% to 95% seen once. The chain carries TRBV12-3 or TRBV12-4 and TRBJ1-2; possibly TRBD1 for D (5 bases). Specimen: CD4+ T cells from PBMCs. The source is a human donor with Susac syndrome. CDR3 in DNA: TGTGCCAGCAGTTTCGGAGCAGCCGGGACGGGCTACACCTTC. Translated, it gives CASSFGAAGTGYTF.